The 10 T cell receptor beta chains given below trace back to one sample, sequenced in a study of tumor and adjacent non-tumor tissue in lung cancer. RNA was extracted from bulk tissue without any cell sorting. This non-tumor lung sample came from over 3 cm beyond the tumor edge. TCRbeta libraries were built with three rounds of nested PCR, modified from ARM-PCR. TCRdb redid the calling of the multiplex PCR reads with MiXCR, one entry per CDR3 protein. Here the sample spans 50,000 or so distinct CDR3 sequences, 74% being singletons. The sample comprised distant non-tumor lung tissue. Receptors originate from a woman aged 60 to 75 with non-small cell lung cancer.

Note on this clonotype: An end of the junction differs from the germline gene, which may be a read error. The chain employs TRBV11-2 and TRBJ2-7, with TRBD1 matching over 7 bases. This CDR3 has 18 residues. CDR1 and CDR2 from the germline V gene are SGHAT and FQNNGV. For the CDR3, the DNA is TGTGTCAGCAGCTCGGCCGGGACAGAGTATCAAGTCTCCTACGAGCAGTACTTT. This translates into CVSSSAGTEYQVSYEQYF.

A remark on this clonotype: At one end the junction does not follow the germline gene, possibly because of a read error. CDR3 in amino acids: CASSETEKGGTEASF. In nucleotides, the CDR3 is TGTGCCAGCAGTGAGACGGAAAAAGGGGGCACTGAAGCTTCCTTT. The J gene is TRBJ1-1, the V gene TRBV6-1; 7 nucleotides agree with TRBD1. Looked up from germline, CDR1 is MNHNS and CDR2 is SASEGT. This CDR3 comprises 15 residues.

On this clonotype: One end of the junction varies from germline; a read error may be responsible. The chain joins TRBV6-2 or TRBV6-3 to TRBJ2-7, with TRBD1 matching over 9 bases. The J call may be wrong; the DNA end is better matched by TRBJ2-1. There are 13 residues in the CDR3. Germline-derived CDR1 and CDR2 are MNHEY and SVGEGT. CDR3 coding DNA: TGTGCCGGCAGTGTGGACAGGGGTGGCGAGCAGTTCTTC. This sequence encodes CAGSVDRGGEQFF.

About this clonotype itself: A much larger clone is a single base away; this may be a read error. This CDR3 is CASSLDLTRGYTF. For the CDR3, the DNA is TGTGCCAGCAGCTTGGACCTAACAAGAGGCTACACCTTC. The chain carries TRBV11-2 and TRBJ1-2; D gene unclear. The CDR3 is 13 amino acids. The germline gives CDR1 SGHAT, CDR2 FQNNGV. V was trimmed by 3 bases and J by 8 bases, leaving 13 bases between them.

Worth noting for this clonotype: Without the conserved terminal phenylalanine or tryptophan, this CDR3 likely stems from a read error. The DNA is omitted, as the CDR3 cannot be located on it reliably, and the CDR3 follows TCRdb's listing. The genes are TRBV12-3 or TRBV12-4 and TRBJ2-1; TRBD1 was called by the table and not checked on the DNA. Ends included, the CDR3 has 13 residues. The CDR3 here is CASRGTVGNEQFL.

Regarding this clonotype: The conserved phenylalanine or tryptophan is not found at the CDR3 terminus, so this likely reflects a read error. This chain uses TRBV4-3 with TRBJ2-3, with TRBD2 identical over 10 bases. Unmatched junction bases numbered 18, after V lost 0 bases and J lost 12 bases. The CDR3 runs to 18 residues. CDR1 is LGHNA, CDR2 YSLEER, per germline. CDR3 protein: CASSQEDSAGGPSGTQYL. The CDR3 bases are TGCGCCAGCAGCCAAGAGGACTCAGCGGGAGGGCCTTCAGGTACTCAGTATCTT.

The table lists this clonotype with a few counts. The chain is built from TRBV12-3 or TRBV12-4 and TRBJ1-5; no definite D call. The V end was cut by 3 bases, the J end by 15 bases, with 18 bases between. There are 13 residues in the CDR3. The CDR3, as DNA: TGTGCCAGCAGTTTTGGCCCCAATCAGCCTCGGCATTTT. Protein sequence: CASSFGPNQPRHF.

This clonotype showed up just once. This chain joins TRBV29-1 and TRBJ2-7, with D possibly matching TRBD2 (6 bases). CDR1 is SQVTM, CDR2 ANQGSEA, per germline. Deletions cut 0 bases from V and 7 bases from J, with 13 bases between. The CDR3 is 13 amino acids. The DNA of the CDR3 is TGCAGCGTTGAAGATGGAGGGGTCTATGAGCAGTACTTC. Encoded protein: CSVEDGGVYEQYF.

On this clonotype: The junction and the germline gene differ at one end; a read error may be behind it. V gene TRBV20-1 combines with J gene TRBJ2-5; tentatively, D is TRBD1 (8 bases). CDR1 is DFQATT, CDR2 SNEGSKA, per germline (reference sequence). This CDR3 comprises 13 residues. The CDR3 reads CTLTQGGVETHYF. CDR3 in DNA: TGCACCCTCACACAGGGGGGGGTGGAGACCCATTACTTC.

Regarding this clonotype: At one end the junction does not follow the germline gene, possibly because of a read error. J is TRBJ2-3 and V is TRBV11-2; the D gene could be TRBD1 or TRBD2 (5 bases each). Germline V CDR1 and CDR2: SGHAT, FQNNGV. The CDR3 loop spans 15 amino acids. CDR3 loop: CASSVIGTATDTHYF. CDR3 nucleotides: TGTGCCAGCAGCGTCATCGGGACGGCCACAGATACGCATTATTTT.